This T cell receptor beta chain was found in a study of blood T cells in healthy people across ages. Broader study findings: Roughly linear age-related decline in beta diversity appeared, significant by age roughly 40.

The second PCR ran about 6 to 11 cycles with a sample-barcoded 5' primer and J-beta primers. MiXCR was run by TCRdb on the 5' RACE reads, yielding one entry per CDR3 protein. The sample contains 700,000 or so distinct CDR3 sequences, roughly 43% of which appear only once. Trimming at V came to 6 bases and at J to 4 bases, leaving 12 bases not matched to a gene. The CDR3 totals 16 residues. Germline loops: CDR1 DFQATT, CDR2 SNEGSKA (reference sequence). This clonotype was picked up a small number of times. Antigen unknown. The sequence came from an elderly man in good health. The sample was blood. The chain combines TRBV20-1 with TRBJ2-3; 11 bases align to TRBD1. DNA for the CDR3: TGCAGTGCCCGGACAGGGGGCACTACCCGCGCAGATACGCAGTATTTT. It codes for CSARTGGTTRADTQYF.